This is a list of T cell receptor beta chains from one sample in a study of graft-versus-host responses after intestinal transplantation. Sequencing used immunoSEQ multiplex PCR; TCRdb keeps in-frame clones, though not all of them. The table lists 90,000 to 150,000 clones, around 95% of them singletons. Their antigens are not known. The material was unstimulated CD8+ T cells sorted from spleen or lymph node cells, obtained before intestinal transplant. These receptors all come from a human donor who received an intestinal transplant. Both conserved end residues are part of each CDR3. D genes are given only for firm matches. Size is stated for part of the rows, as once, few or many counts, or as a class when the clone is expanded.

D,size,V,J,DNA,CDR3
.,.,TRBV28,TRBJ1-2,TGTGCCAGCAGTTTATATCGACAGCAACTTACCGGCTACACCTTC,CASSLYRQQLTGYTF
TRBD2,once,TRBV15,TRBJ2-7,TGTGCCACCAGCAGAGGTAGCGGGAGAGGTTACGAGCAGTACTTC,CATSRGSGRGYEQYF
.,.,TRBV20-1,TRBJ2-1,TGCAGTGCTCCTGTAGTCGGTGAGCAGTTCTTC,CSAPVVGEQFF
TRBD2,.,TRBV19,TRBJ2-7,TGTGCCAGTAGTATAGCTAGCGGGAGTCCCCACGAGCAGTACTTC,CASSIASGSPHEQYF
.,.,TRBV28,TRBJ1-1,TGTGCCAGCAGTTTCGGGGCCCGGAACACTGAAGCTTTCTTT,CASSFGARNTEAFF
.,.,TRBV11-2,TRBJ2-5,TGTGCCAGCCGGCAAGAGACCCAGTACTTC,CASRQETQYF
.,.,TRBV28,TRBJ2-5,TGTGCCAGCAGTTTGGTCAGGTCGCAACGGGAGACCCAGTACTTC,CASSLVRSQRETQYF
TRBD2,.,TRBV19,TRBJ2-1,TGTGCCAGTAGTCTCCGGTCTAGCGGGAGTTACAATGAGCAGTTCTTC,CASSLRSSGSYNEQFF
TRBD2,once,TRBV19,TRBJ2-5,TGTGCAACTAGCGGGAGGGACCAAGAGACCCAGTACTTC,CATSGRDQETQYF
TRBD2,.,TRBV7-9,TRBJ2-1,TGTGCCAGCAGCTTATCTAGCGGAGACAATGAGCAGTTCTTC,CASSLSSGDNEQFF
TRBD1,.,TRBV14,TRBJ2-7,TGTGCCAGCAGCCAAGTCCCTGGACAGGGAATCTCCTACGAGCAGTACTTC,CASSQVPGQGISYEQYF
.,.,TRBV10-3,TRBJ2-1,TGTGCCATCAGTGAGTCGTACACCTCGGGCAATGAGCAGTTCTTC,CAISESYTSGNEQFF
TRBD1,.,TRBV27,TRBJ2-7,TGTGCCAGCAGTGCCAGGGGGCTTTCCCCCTACGAGCAGTACTTC,CASSARGLSPYEQYF
.,.,TRBV6-1,TRBJ1-2,TGTGCCAGCAGTGAAGGGAGGCAAGCCTATGGCTACACCTTC,CASSEGRQAYGYTF
.,.,TRBV5-5,TRBJ2-7,TGTGCCAGCAGCCTTCGGGGAGGGGGCCTCTACGAGCAGTACTTC,CASSLRGGGLYEQYF
.,.,TRBV2,TRBJ2-7,TGTGCCAGCAGTGAAGGGGGGGTCGTACCCTACGAGCAGTACTTC,CASSEGGVVPYEQYF
TRBD1,.,TRBV7-8,TRBJ2-3,TGTGCCAGCAGCCCTCGGACAGGGGGCTTGACAGATACGCAGTATTTT,CASSPRTGGLTDTQYF
TRBD1,.,TRBV10-3,TRBJ2-2,TGTGCCATTTCCGGGACAGGACCAACGGGCACCGGGGAGCTGTTTTTT,CAISGTGPTGTGELFF
.,.,TRBV2,TRBJ2-1,TGTGCCAGCAGTGATCCCGCTCGAGCTGGGTACAATGAGCAGTTCTTC,CASSDPARAGYNEQFF
TRBD2,.,TRBV9,TRBJ2-3,TGTGCCAGCAGCGGAAGCGGGAGGGCCACAGATACGCAGTATTTT,CASSGSGRATDTQYF
.,.,TRBV19,TRBJ1-2,TGTGCCAGCGAGGAGTCCAGGGCGCCTAACTATGGCTACACCTTC,CASEESRAPNYGYTF
.,.,TRBV19,TRBJ1-6,TGTGCCAGTAGCGCCCCCGGGGTTGATTCACCCCTCCACTTT,CASSAPGVDSPLHF
.,.,TRBV19,TRBJ1-1,TGTGCCAGTAGTATTGCCCGGAACACTGAAGCTTTCTTT,CASSIARNTEAFF
.,once,TRBV4-1,TRBJ1-2,TGCGCCAGCAGCCAAGAGGAGAAGGGGTCCTATGGCTACACCTTC,CASSQEEKGSYGYTF
TRBD2,.,TRBV9,TRBJ2-3,TGTGCCAGCAGCGACGGACTAGCGGCTAGCACAGATACGCAGTATTTT,CASSDGLAASTDTQYF
TRBD1,once,TRBV19,TRBJ1-1,TGTGCCAGTAGTATTAAAAAGGGACAAGCGGGACAGCGCCCGTCCCGTGAAGCTTTCTTT,CASSIKKGQAGQRPSREAFF
.,.,TRBV25-1,TRBJ1-4,TGTGCCAGCAGCCGACTGGGGGGCAATGAAAAACTGTTTTTT,CASSRLGGNEKLFF
.,.,TRBV29-1,TRBJ2-1,TGCAGCGTTTTCAGGGGCCTCAATGAGCAGTTCTTC,CSVFRGLNEQFF
.,.,TRBV4-3,TRBJ2-2,TGCGCCAGCAGCCCGTTCACAGGGGGGGCCGGGGAGCTGTTTTTT,CASSPFTGGAGELFF
.,.,TRBV4-3,TRBJ2-1,TGCGCCAGCAGCCAAGATCGGGGGAGCTCCTACAATGAGCAGTTCTTC,CASSQDRGSSYNEQFF
.,few,TRBV6-1,TRBJ1-2,TGTGCAAATAGGGGGTTTTTTTATGGCTACACCTTC,CANRGFFYGYTF
.,.,TRBV14,TRBJ1-2,TGTGCCAGCAGCCAGACCGGAGGGGCGAACTATGGCTACACCTTC,CASSQTGGANYGYTF
.,.,TRBV27,TRBJ2-3,TGTGCCAGCAGTTGGGGTCGCACAGATACGCAGTATTTT,CASSWGRTDTQYF
.,.,TRBV5-1,TRBJ1-1,TGCGCCAGCAGCTTGGTTGGGGACACCCGAGGACTGGAAGCTTTCTTT,CASSLVGDTRGLEAFF
.,.,TRBV28,TRBJ2-7,TGTGCCAGCAGTATAGGACCAAGCCTACGGGACGAGCAGTACTTC,CASSIGPSLRDEQYF
TRBD2,.,TRBV6-5,TRBJ2-7,TGTGCCAGCAGCCTCGCTAGCGGGACCTACGAGCAGTACTTC,CASSLASGTYEQYF
.,.,TRBV15,TRBJ1-1,TGTGCCACCAGCAAAAACGACAGATTGAACACTGAAGCTTTCTTT,CATSKNDRLNTEAFF
.,once,TRBV11-2,TRBJ2-1,TGTGCCAGCAGCTTTAGGGGGAGTGGTCCCAACAATGAGCAGTTCTTC,CASSFRGSGPNNEQFF
.,.,TRBV19,TRBJ1-1,TGTGCCAGTAGTATTGACGGGCCTCTGAACACTGAAGCTTTCTTT,CASSIDGPLNTEAFF
.,.,TRBV28,TRBJ2-7,TGTGCCAGCACCATGAATCGTGGCGGTTACGAGCAGTACTTC,CASTMNRGGYEQYF
TRBD1,.,TRBV6-1,TRBJ1-1,TGTGCCAGCAGTGACCCGGGACAGGGGACAATCTTGAACACTGAAGCTTTCTTT,CASSDPGQGTILNTEAFF
.,.,TRBV30,TRBJ2-3,TGTGCCTGGAGCTCCCTTTCGGGAGTGTTCGGAGATACGCAGTATTTT,CAWSSLSGVFGDTQYF
.,.,TRBV28,TRBJ1-1,TGTGCCAGCAGTCTCGGACTGAACACTGAAGCTTTCTTT,CASSLGLNTEAFF
.,.,TRBV28,TRBJ2-7,TGTGCCAGCAGCCCGGGACGGAGGCCCTACGAGCAGTACTTC,CASSPGRRPYEQYF